This T cell receptor beta chain was profiled in a study of shared clonotypes between healthy human individuals (dated by TCRdb to about 2020). Study-wide context: The cohort comprised two women and a few men aged 18 to 49 years. To increase sequencing depth and limit assay-specific biases, TCR repertoire library preparation and sequencing were carried out by different laboratories using diverse techniques. Per donor, three plates each were used for CD4 naive and CD4 memory, two for CD8 naive, and one for CD8 memory. Blood TCR repertoires of 5 or 6 healthy adults were deeply sequenced to estimate repertoire size and the extent of clonotype sharing between individuals. Between about 0.85 and 10 billion PBMCs per donor were obtained by leukapheresis.

CDR1 is given as SQVTM and CDR2 as ANQGSEA, both from the germline V gene. Germline trimming: 6 bases from V, 2 bases from J; junction bases outside gene matches: 9. From cysteine to phenylalanine, the CDR3 is 16 amino acids long. CDR3 DNA is the only sequence kept; it has 48 bases, read in frame from the first base. Using the deep immunoSEQ assay, TCR CDR3 regions were amplified from genomic DNA by multiplex PCR. For each cell subset, the extracted genomic DNA was distributed evenly across all wells of several immunoSEQ 96-well plates, and each plate served as one replicate. For sorted subsets, approximately 0.2 ug of genomic DNA, equivalent to 25,000 to 35,000 T cell genomes, went into each replicate PCR. The purified libraries were quantified using a Qubit 3.0 fluorometer, sized with a Bioanalyzer 2100, and then quantified again using the KAPA Library Quantification kit. Each immunoSEQ 96-well plate was sequenced on its own single-read 150-cycle Illumina NextSeq 550 flow cell. In the paper's pipeline: Because only junctional sequences without quality scores were contained in the immunoSEQ output, filtering matching that applied to full-length reads could not be performed. To assign V/J genes and CDR3, sequences were annotated using PyIR, a Python wrapper for IgBLAST v1.9, with IMGT germline references. Reads with weak V/J assignments (E-value above 1e-6), missing CDR3, stop codons, out-of-frame junctions, or ambiguous translated residues were removed. V3J clonotypes were defined by identical inferred V gene, J gene, and CDR3 amino acid sequence. To compute the percentage overlap between repertoires, the number of shared unique clonotypes was divided by the size of the smaller repertoire. RTK rarefaction, the Chao1 estimator, and Recon v2.1 estimates of unobserved clonotypes were used to assess repertoire richness. For all TCRbeta clonotypes obtained by the gDNA method from four donors, generation probabilities were computed with OLGA. Here the immuneACCESS table is served through TCRdb, limited to in-frame sequences with V and J called. Missing clones are a known gap in these copies; in checked studies unresolved V genes cover under half, and the rest lacks a known reason. The DNA was the basis for D and trimming; V, J and clone size are from that table. Recorded for this sample are about 1 million clones; more than 65% of them occurred a single time. The top ten clones comprise approximately 1.5% of the sample.

Donors were healthy HIV-negative adults with no recently reported acute infections or vaccinations. Every donor was a Caucasian adult living in Nashville, Tennessee, USA. CD4+ T cells were enriched by magnetic negative selection; naive cells were then positively selected on CD45RA, and the negative fraction formed the memory subset. Blood was obtained by leukapheresis, after which PBMCs were separated by Ficoll-Histopaque density gradient centrifugation and cryopreserved in liquid nitrogen vapor phase. Analytical flow cytometry was used to check the purity and quantity of each magnetically sorted T cell population. From each sorted fraction, genomic DNA was isolated and quantified by UV absorbance on a Nanodrop 2000c. What the study reported, not specific to this receptor: Pairwise subsampling indicated that sequencing depth was expected to affect the degree of clonotype sharing among donors. Naive subsets generally had larger estimated clonotype richness than memory subsets did. Sampling was restricted to blood, and TCR repertoires in tissue are likely to differ from TCR repertoires in blood. Even with the large sequencing depth, rarefaction of the sorted-subset datasets indicated that sequencing was incomplete. Sharing across a few donors was observed for around 5% of naive CD4, over 3% of naive CD8, over 2% of memory CD4, and about 0.4% of memory CD8 clonotypes. Compared with non-shared clonotypes, the clonotypes found in all four sorted-subset donors had higher generation probabilities. The small number of donors limited the genetic and exposure-history diversity represented.

With respect to this clone: Its specific antigen is unknown. No qualities accompany the bases; no much larger clone lies one base away.

Sequenced sample: memory CD4+ T cells sorted from blood. Explained via the paper, the cell subset or site label denotes: CD45RA-negative fraction. The rearranged chain carries TRBV29-1 and TRBJ2-1, with TRBD2 identical over 11 junction bases. The source of this sequence is a man aged 18 to 30 in good health. The DNA is as follows: TGCAGCGTCAACATGCTAGCGGGGGGAACCTACAATGAGCAGTTCTTC. The encoded protein is CSVNMLAGGTYNEQFF.